This TCR beta chain was retrieved from a study of control samples from healthy donors and cancer patients. Clones were read by immunoSEQ multiplex PCR, and TCRdb kept only the in-frame ones, dropping some. This table holds roughly 450,000 clones, roughly 90% found once. The germline V gene encodes CDR1 SGHTS and CDR2 YDEGEE. With V trimmed by 0 bases and J by 0 bases, 7 bases remained unmatched. CDR3 length equals 17 residues. V is TRBV5-8 and J is TRBJ2-7, with TRBD1 identical over 9 bases. The clonotype was recovered from a man aged 40-55 years with head and neck cancer. Specimen: PBMCs. CDR3 sequence: CASSLEGPGQGSYEQYF. CDR3 DNA: TGTGCCAGCAGCTTGGAAGGCCCGGGACAGGGCTCCTACGAGCAGTACTTC.